This TCR beta chain is drawn from a study of blood T cell repertoires in COVID-19. The method was immunoSEQ multiplex PCR; TCRdb's version includes in-frame clones alone and lacks a portion of them. The data show about 97,000 clones, 87% seen once. The V and J ends lost 5 bases and 2 bases, in that order; junction bases with no gene match: 5. CDR1 and CDR2 (germline): SGHAT, FQNNGV. This CDR3 comprises 15 residues. V and J are TRBV11-2 and TRBJ2-3, with 9 bases fitting TRBD1. The source material was peripheral blood. This sequence originates from a human donor in a cohort sampled during active COVID-19. The DNA of the CDR3 is TGTGCCAGCAGCCCAGGGACAGGGTACACAGATACGCAGTATTTT. Its translation: CASSPGTGYTDTQYF.